The sequence of this T cell receptor (beta chain) was determined in a study of sequential checkpoint blockade in melanoma. About the research overall: Randomization was 1:1 between first-line nivolumab→ipilimumab and ipilimumab→nivolumab. Maintenance nivolumab came after either treatment sequence.

Trimming cost V 3 bases and J 2 bases, with 22 bases left between them. Germline V gene lookup returns CDR1 LNHDA and CDR2 SQIVND (reference sequence). This CDR3 has 18 amino acids. TCRdb's copy holds only in-frame clones and misses some; the assay was immunoSEQ multiplex PCR. The table records 14,000 or so clones, 77% of them present only once. Documented treatment: randomized to nivolumab then ipilimumab (arm A) or the reverse (arm B). DNA-damaging chemotherapy had not been given to any patient beforehand. PBMC sorting kept live CD3+CD8+ cells without CD19 or CD56. This clone has a single count. This clonotype was sampled from a human donor with melanoma. The chain links TRBV19 to TRBJ1-1; D perhaps matches TRBD1 (5 bases). Sequenced here: CD8+ T cells sorted from blood (inferred from file names), sampled from a patient given nivolumab and ipilimumab in sequence. The CDR3, as DNA: TGTGCCAGTAGTATTAAGTTCAGGGTCTCTGCGCACAACACTGAAGCTTTCTTT. It translates to CASSIKFRVSAHNTEAFF.